This T cell receptor (beta chain) was retrieved from a study of OX40 agonist ivuxolimab in advanced cancers. Notes on the research overall: The costimulatory receptor OX40 (CD134) was targeted by ivuxolimab, a fully human IgG2 agonistic monoclonal antibody. Intravenous ivuxolimab was administered to patients every 2 weeks at six dose levels: 0.01, 0.1, 0.3, 1.5, 3 and 10 mg/kg. Among the roughly 50 dose-escalation patients, about 20 had hepatocellular carcinoma, 15 or so melanoma, 9 renal cell carcinoma and 9 head and neck cancer. In the dose-escalation cohort, 70% to 85% of patients were male, and the mean age was roughly 56 years with a range of about 20 to 80. Patients were allowed to have had prior anti-PD-1, anti-PD-L1 or anti-CTLA-4 therapy, and around 41% of the dose-escalation patients had previously received checkpoint inhibitors. Partial responses occurred in three dose-escalation patients: two with cutaneous melanoma and one with hepatocellular carcinoma. Peripheral TCRbeta sequencing was intended to test whether TCR sequence diversity was altered and clonal T-cell expansion was caused by ivuxolimab. The monotherapy dose-escalation portion (N = 52 patients) of the phase I ivuxolimab trial is reported in the paper. What the work shows at the level of the full study, not this receptor alone: At doses from 0.1 to 3.0 mg/kg, clonal expansion was seen in both CD4+ and CD8+ blood T cells between baseline and week 6. The antigen specificity of the peripheral T cells that underwent clonal expansion was not determined. In the 0.1-3.0 mg/kg groups, partial responders had among the lowest normalized peripheral clonal expansion, particularly in CD8+ T cells. After ivuxolimab, expanded clones were on average more numerous among CD8+ T cells than among CD4+ T cells. Low levels of normalized T-cell clonal expansion were also seen in some patients who did not respond.

V sheds 7 bases and J sheds 2 bases, leaving 15 bases between their ends. The CDR3 measures 14 amino acids from cysteine to phenylalanine. The read is trimmed to its CDR3 DNA, 42 bases read in frame from base 1. The germline V gene sets CDR1 to MDHEN and CDR2 to SYDVKM. Genomic DNA was isolated from the sorted cells so that the TCRbeta CDR3 region could be sequenced. The immunoSEQ Assay was used to sequence the TCRbeta CDR3 regions. Imported from immuneACCESS, the table was reduced by TCRdb to in-frame sequences with V and J called. These copies leave out some clones; in studies compared against another copy, an unresolved V gene accounts for under half, and the cause of the remainder is not known. The sample table shows tens of thousands of clones, and approximately 81% are seen once. Less than 5.5% of the sample comes from the top ten. A single count supports this clone. Its antigen target is currently unknown. Base qualities were left out, and no much larger clone turns up one base away.

The trial excluded patients who had a history of autoimmune disease or were on systemic immunosuppression. Peripheral blood for TCR sequencing was collected from all dose cohorts at baseline, on cycle 4 day 1, and on cycle 7 day 1. Samples were obtained from an open-label, multicenter, first-in-human phase I dose-escalation trial of ivuxolimab. Adults with locally advanced or metastatic melanoma, renal cell carcinoma, hepatocellular carcinoma or head and neck squamous cell carcinoma were enrolled in the trial. Before TCR sequencing, CD4+ and CD8+ T cells were separately sorted from peripheral blood.

The V and J genes are TRBV28 and TRBJ2-7, and possibly TRBD2, on 6 matching bases. This sample comprised CD4+ or CD8+ T cells sorted from blood, obtained in a trial of the OX40 agonist ivuxolimab. The receptor was derived from an adult with an advanced solid tumor such as melanoma, head and neck, liver or kidney cancer. CDR3 loop: CASIPDYLPYEQYF. Read as DNA, the sequence is TGTGCCAGCATTCCGGACTACCTCCCCTACGAGCAGTACTTC.